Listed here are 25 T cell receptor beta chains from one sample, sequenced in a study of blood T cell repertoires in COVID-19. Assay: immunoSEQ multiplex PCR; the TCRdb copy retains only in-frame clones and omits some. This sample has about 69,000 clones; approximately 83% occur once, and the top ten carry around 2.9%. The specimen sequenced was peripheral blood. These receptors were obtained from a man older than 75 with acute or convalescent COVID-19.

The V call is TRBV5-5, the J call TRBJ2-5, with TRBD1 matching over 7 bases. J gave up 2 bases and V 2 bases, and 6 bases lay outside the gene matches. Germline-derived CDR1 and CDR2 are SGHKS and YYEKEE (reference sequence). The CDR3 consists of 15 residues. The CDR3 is CASSFYDRDQETQYF. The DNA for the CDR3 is TGTGCCAGCAGCTTCTACGACAGGGATCAAGAGACCCAGTACTTC.

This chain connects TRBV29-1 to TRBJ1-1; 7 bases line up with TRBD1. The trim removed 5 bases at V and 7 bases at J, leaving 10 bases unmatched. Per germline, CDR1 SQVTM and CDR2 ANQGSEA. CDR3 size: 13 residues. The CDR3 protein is CSVLPQGILEAFF. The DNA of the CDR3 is TGCAGCGTTCTGCCACAGGGGATCCTTGAAGCTTTCTTT.

The CDR3 here is CATSDLRSREAFF. The CDR3, as DNA: TGTGCCACCAGTGATTTACGTAGTCGTGAAGCTTTCTTT. This chain links TRBV24-1 with TRBJ1-1; D unclear. The CDR3 is 13 amino acids. Germline CDR1 is KGHDR and CDR2 is SFDVKD. Trimming removed 1 base at V and 7 bases at J, with 9 bases between.

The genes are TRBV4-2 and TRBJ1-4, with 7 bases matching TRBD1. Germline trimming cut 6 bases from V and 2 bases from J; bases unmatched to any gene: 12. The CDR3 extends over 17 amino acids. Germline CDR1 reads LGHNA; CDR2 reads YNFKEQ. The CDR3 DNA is TGTGCCAGCAGATACGCCGGAGGGGGCCGGACTAATGAAAAACTGTTTTTT. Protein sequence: CASRYAGGGRTNEKLFF.

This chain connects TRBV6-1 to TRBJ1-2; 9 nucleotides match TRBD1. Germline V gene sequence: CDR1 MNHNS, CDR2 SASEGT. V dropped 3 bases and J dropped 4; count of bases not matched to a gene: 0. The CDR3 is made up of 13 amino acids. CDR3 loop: CASSETGGYGYTF. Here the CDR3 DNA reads TGTGCCAGCAGTGAGACAGGGGGCTATGGCTACACCTTC.

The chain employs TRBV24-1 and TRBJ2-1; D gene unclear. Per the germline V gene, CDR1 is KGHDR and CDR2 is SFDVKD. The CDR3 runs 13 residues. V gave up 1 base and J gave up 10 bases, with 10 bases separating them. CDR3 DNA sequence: TGTGCCACCAGTGATTTTGCTCTACGGGAGCAGTTCTTC. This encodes CATSDFALREQFF.

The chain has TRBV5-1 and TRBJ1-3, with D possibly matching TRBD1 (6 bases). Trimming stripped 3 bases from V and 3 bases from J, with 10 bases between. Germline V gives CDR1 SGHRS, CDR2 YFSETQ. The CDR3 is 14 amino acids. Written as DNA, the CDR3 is TGCGCCAGCAGCTCGGACAGTCTTGGAAACACCATATATTTT. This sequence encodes CASSSDSLGNTIYF.

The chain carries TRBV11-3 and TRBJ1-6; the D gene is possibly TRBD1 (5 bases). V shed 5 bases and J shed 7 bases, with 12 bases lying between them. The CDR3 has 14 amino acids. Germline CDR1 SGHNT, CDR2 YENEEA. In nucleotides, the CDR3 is TGTGCCAGCAGCCAACAGGTGACGAATTCACCCCTCCACTTT. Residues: CASSQQVTNSPLHF.

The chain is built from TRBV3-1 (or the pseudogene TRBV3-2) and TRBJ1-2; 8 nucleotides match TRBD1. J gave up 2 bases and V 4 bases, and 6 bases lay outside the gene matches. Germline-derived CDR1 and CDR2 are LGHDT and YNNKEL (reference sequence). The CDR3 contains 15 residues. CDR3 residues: CASSRGTGLNYGYTF. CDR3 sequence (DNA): TGTGCCAGCAGCCGAGGGACAGGCTTGAACTATGGCTACACCTTC.

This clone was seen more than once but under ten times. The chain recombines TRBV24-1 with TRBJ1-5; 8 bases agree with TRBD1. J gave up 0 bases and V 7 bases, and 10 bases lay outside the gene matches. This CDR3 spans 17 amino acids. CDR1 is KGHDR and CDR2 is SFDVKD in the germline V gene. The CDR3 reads CATSPGGLFYSNQPQHF. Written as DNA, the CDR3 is TGTGCCACCAGCCCAGGGGGCCTTTTTTATAGCAATCAGCCCCAGCATTTT.

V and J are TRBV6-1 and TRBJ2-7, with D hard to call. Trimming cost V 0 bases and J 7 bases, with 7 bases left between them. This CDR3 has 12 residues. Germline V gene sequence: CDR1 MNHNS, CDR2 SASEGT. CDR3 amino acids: CASSEAQFEQYF. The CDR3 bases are TGTGCCAGCAGTGAAGCGCAGTTTGAGCAGTACTTC.

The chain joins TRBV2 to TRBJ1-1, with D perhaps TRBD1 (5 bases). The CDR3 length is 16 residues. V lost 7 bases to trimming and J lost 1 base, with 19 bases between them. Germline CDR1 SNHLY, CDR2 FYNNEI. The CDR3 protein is CASTPDGGVRNTEAFF. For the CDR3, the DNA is TGTGCCAGCACCCCGGACGGGGGGGTGAGGAACACTGAAGCTTTCTTT. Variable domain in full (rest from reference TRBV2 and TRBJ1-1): EPEVTQTPSHQVTQMGQEVILRCVPISNHLYFYWYRQILGQKVEFLVSFYNNEISEKSEIFDDQFSVERPDGSNFTLKIRSTKLEDSAMYFCASTPDGGVRNTEAFFGQGTRLTVV.

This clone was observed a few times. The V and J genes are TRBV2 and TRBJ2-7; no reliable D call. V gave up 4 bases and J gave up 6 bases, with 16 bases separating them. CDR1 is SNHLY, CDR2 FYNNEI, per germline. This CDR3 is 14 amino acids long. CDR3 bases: TGTGCCAGCAGTGCCACTGGGCCCCAAGGCGAGCAGTACTTC. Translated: CASSATGPQGEQYF.

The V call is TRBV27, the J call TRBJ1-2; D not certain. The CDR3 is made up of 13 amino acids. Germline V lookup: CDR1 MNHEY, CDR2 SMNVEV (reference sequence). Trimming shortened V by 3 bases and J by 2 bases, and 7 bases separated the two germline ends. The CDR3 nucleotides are TGTGCCAGCAGTTTGAGAGGGAACTATGGCTACACCTTC. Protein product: CASSLRGNYGYTF.

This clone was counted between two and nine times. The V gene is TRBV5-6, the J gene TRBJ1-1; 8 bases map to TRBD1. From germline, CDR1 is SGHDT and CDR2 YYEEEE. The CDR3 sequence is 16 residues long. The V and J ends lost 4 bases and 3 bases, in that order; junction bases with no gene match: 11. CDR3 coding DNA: TGTGCCAGCAGCGTGCAGGGGGCTCTTATGGACACTGAAGCTTTCTTT. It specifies CASSVQGALMDTEAFF.

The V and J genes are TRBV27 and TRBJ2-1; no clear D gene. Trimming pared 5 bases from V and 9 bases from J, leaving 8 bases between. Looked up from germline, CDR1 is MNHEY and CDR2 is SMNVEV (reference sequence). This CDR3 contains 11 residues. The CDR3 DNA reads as TGTGCCAGCAGTCCCGAGAGTGAGCAGTTCTTC. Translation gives CASSPESEQFF.

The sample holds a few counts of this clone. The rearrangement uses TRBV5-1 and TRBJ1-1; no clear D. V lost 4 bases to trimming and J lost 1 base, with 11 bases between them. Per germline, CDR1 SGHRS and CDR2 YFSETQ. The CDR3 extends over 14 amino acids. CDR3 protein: CASSLREGNTEAFF. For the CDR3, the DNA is TGCGCCAGCAGCCTAAGAGAGGGGAACACTGAAGCTTTCTTT.

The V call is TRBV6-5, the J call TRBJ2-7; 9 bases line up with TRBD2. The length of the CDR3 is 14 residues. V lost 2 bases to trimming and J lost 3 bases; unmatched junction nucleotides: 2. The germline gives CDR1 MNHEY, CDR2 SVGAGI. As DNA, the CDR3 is TGTGCCAGCAGTTACGGTAGCGGGAGCTACGAGCAGTACTTC. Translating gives CASSYGSGSYEQYF.

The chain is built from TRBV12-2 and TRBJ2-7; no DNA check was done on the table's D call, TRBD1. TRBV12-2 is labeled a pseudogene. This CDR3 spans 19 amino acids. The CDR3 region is CASRLSRGGLEETVREQYF. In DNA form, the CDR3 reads TGTGCAAGTCGCTTATCACGAGGGGGCCTAGAGGAGACGGTACGCGAGCAGTACTTC.

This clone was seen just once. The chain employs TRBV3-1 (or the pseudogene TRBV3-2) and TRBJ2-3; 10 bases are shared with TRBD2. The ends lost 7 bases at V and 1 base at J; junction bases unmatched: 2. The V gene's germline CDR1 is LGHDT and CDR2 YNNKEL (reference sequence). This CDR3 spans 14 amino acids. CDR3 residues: CASKAGGGTDTQYF. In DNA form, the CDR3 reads TGTGCCAGCAAAGCGGGAGGGGGCACAGATACGCAGTATTTT.

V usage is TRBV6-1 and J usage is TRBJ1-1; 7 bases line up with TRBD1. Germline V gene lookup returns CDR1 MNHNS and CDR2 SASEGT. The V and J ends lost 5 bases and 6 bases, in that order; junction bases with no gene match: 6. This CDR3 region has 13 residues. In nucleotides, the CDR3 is TGTGCCAGCAGTTCTACAGGGGTCGCTGAAGCTTTCTTT. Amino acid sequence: CASSSTGVAEAFF.

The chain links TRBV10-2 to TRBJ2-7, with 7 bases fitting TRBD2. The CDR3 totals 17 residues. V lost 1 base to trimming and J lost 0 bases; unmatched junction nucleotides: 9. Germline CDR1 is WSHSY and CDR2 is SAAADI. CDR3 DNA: TGCGCCAGCAGTGAGTATTTTGGGCGGGAGCACTCCTACGAGCAGTACTTC. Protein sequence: CASSEYFGREHSYEQYF.

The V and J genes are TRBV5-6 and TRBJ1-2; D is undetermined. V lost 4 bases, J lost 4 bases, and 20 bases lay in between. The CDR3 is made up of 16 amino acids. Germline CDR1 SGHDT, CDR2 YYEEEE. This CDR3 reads CASSIKGGGLIYGYTF. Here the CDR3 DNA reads TGTGCCAGCAGCATTAAAGGAGGCGGACTTATCTATGGCTACACCTTC.

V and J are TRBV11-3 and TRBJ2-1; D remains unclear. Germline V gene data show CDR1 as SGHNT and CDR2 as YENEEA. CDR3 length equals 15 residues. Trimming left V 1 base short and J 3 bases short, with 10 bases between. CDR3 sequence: CASSLGFSRYNEQFF. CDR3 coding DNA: TGTGCCAGCAGCTTAGGATTTTCGCGCTACAATGAGCAGTTCTTC.

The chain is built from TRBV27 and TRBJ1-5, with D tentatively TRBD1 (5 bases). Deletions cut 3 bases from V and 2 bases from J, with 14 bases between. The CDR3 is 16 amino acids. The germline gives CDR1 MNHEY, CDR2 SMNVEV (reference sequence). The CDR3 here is CASSLEGIRGNQPQHF. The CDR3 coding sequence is TGTGCCAGCAGTTTGGAGGGGATACGTGGCAATCAGCCCCAGCATTTT.